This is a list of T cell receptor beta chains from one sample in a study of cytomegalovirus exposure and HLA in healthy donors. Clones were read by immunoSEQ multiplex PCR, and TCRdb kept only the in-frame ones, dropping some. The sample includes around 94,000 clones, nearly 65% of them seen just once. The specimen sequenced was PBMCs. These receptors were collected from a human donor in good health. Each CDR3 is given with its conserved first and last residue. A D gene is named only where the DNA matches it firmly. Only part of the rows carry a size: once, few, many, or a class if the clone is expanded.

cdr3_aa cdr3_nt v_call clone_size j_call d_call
CASSPGGGRWEPAKNIQYF TGTGCCAGCAGCCCCGGGGGGGGCAGGTGGGAGCCGGCCAAAAACATTCAGTACTTC TRBV11-2 . TRBJ2-4 TRBD2
CASTETGGAFDEQFF TGTGCCAGCACCGAGACAGGGGGCGCCTTCGATGAGCAGTTCTTC TRBV6-6 few TRBJ2-1 TRBD1
CASSAIDRVHEQYF TGTGCCAGCAGCGCCATTGACAGGGTTCACGAGCAGTACTTC TRBV5-4 . TRBJ2-7 TRBD1
CASSPDILGETQYF TGCGCCAGCAGCCCGGACATCTTAGGGGAGACCCAGTACTTC TRBV5-1 . TRBJ2-5 .
CASSEPSSDTQYF TGCGCCAGCAGCGAACCCAGTTCAGATACGCAGTATTTT TRBV10-1 few TRBJ2-3 .
CASSWNGQGVNTEAFF TGCGCCAGCAGCTGGAACGGACAGGGAGTGAACACTGAAGCTTTCTTT TRBV5-1 few TRBJ1-1 TRBD1
CASSLSSGTSSDEQYF TGTGCCAGCAGTTTATCGAGCGGGACTAGCAGCGACGAGCAGTACTTC TRBV27 . TRBJ2-7 TRBD2
CASSDGLAGEVSEQYF TGTGCCAGCAGTGACGGACTAGCGGGAGAAGTCAGCGAGCAGTACTTC TRBV6-1 . TRBJ2-7 TRBD2
CASSQESQQDEQYF TGTGCCAGCAGCCAAGAAAGTCAGCAGGACGAGCAGTACTTC TRBV4-2 few TRBJ2-7 .
CASSSRGSGSFHEQYF TGTGCCAGCAGCTCCCGGGGTAGCGGGAGTTTCCACGAGCAGTACTTC TRBV5-4 few TRBJ2-7 TRBD2
CASRELAYNEQFF TGTGCCAGCAGGGAGCTAGCCTACAATGAGCAGTTCTTC TRBV6-5 once TRBJ2-1 .